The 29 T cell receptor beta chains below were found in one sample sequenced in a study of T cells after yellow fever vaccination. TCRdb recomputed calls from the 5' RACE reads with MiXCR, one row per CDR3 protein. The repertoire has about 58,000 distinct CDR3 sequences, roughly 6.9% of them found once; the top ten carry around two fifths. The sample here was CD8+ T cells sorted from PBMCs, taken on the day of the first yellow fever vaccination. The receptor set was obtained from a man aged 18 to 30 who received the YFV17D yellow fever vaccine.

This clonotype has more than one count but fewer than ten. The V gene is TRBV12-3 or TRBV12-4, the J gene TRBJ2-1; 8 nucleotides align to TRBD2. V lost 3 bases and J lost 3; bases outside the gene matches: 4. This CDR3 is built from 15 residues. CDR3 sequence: CASSLGSGDYNEQFF. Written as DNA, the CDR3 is TGTGCCAGCAGTTTGGGTAGCGGGGACTACAATGAGCAGTTCTTC.

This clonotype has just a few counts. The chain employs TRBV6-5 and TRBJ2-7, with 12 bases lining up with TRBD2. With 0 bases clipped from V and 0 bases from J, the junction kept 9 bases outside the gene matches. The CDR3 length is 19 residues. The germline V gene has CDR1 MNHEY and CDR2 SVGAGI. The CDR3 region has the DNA TGTGCCAGCAGTTACTCGAGTAGGCTAGCGGGGGGGAGCTCCTACGAGCAGTACTTC. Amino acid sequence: CASSYSSRLAGGSSYEQYF.

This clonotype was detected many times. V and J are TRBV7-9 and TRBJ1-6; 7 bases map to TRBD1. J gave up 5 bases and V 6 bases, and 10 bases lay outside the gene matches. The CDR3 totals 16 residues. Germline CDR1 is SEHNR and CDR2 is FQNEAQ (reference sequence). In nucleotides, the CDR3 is TGTGCCAGCAGTTTTGTCCGGGACAGCGATAATTCACCCCTCCACTTT. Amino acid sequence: CASSFVRDSDNSPLHF. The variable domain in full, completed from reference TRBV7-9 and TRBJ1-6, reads DTGVSQNPRHKITKRGQNVTFRCDPISEHNRLYWYRQTLGQGPEFLTYFQNEAQLEKSRLLSDRFSAERPKGSFSTLEIQRTEQGDSAMYLCASSFVRDSDNSPLHFGNGTRLTVT.

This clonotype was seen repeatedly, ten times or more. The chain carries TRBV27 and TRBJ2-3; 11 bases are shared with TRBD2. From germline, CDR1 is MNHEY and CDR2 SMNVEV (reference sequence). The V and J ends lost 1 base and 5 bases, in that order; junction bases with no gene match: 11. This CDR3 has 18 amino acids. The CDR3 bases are TGTGCCAGCAGTTTATGGGGTCTAGCGGGGGGCGATGGAGATACGCAGTATTTT. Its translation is CASSLWGLAGGDGDTQYF.

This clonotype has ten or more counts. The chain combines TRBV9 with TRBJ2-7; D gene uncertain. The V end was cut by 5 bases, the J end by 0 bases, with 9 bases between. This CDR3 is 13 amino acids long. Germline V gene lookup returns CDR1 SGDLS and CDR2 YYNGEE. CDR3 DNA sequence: TGTGCCAGCAGTCCCGGTGTCTCCTACGAGCAGTACTTC. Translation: CASSPGVSYEQYF.

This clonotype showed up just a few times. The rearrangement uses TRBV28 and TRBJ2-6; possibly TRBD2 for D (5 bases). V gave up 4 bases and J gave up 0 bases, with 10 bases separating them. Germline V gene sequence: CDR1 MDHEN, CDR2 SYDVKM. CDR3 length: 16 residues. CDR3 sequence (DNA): TGTGCCAGCAGTTCAGGACTGAACTCTGGGGCCAACGTCCTGACTTTC. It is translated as CASSSGLNSGANVLTF.

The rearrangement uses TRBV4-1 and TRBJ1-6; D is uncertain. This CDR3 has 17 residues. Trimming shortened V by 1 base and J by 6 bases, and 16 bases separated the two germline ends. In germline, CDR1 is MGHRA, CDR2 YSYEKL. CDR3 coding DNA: TGCGCCAGCAGCCAAGTGGGGTTAGGGCCACCTAATTCACCCCTCCACTTT. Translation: CASSQVGLGPPNSPLHF.

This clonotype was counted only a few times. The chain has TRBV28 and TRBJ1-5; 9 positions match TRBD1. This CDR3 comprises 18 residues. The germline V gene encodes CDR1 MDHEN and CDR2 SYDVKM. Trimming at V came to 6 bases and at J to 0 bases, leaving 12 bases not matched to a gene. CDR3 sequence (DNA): TGTGCCAGCAGGGCCGGGACAGGGAGGGAATATAGCAATCAGCCCCAGCATTTT. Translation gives CASRAGTGREYSNQPQHF.

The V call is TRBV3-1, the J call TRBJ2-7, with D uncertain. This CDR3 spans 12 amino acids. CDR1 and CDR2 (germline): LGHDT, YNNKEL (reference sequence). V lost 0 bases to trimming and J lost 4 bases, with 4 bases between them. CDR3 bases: TGTGCCAGCAGCCAAGAAGGATACGAGCAGTACTTC. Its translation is CASSQEGYEQYF.

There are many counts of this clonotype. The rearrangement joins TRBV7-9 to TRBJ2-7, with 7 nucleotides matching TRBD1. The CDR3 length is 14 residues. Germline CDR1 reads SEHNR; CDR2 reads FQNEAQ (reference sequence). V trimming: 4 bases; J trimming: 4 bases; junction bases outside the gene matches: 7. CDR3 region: CASSSPGQTYEQYF. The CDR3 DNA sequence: TGTGCCAGCAGCTCCCCGGGACAGACTTACGAGCAGTACTTC.

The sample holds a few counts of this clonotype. The CDR3 loop is CASSLSGSGNTIYF. The CDR3 region has the DNA TGTGCCAGCAGTTTATCGGGTTCTGGAAACACCATATATTTT. The chain has TRBV12-3 or TRBV12-4 and TRBJ1-3, with D unresolved. The length of the CDR3 is 14 residues. The V end was cut by 2 bases, the J end by 1 base, with 6 bases between.

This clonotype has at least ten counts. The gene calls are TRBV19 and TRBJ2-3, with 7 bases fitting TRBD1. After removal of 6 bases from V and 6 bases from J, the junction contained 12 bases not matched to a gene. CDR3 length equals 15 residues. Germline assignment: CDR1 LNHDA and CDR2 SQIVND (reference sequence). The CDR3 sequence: CASSPSSRGSDTQYF. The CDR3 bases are TGTGCCAGTAGCCCGAGTAGCAGGGGGTCGGATACGCAGTATTTT.

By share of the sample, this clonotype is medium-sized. The CDR3 sequence: CASSQVADENQPQHF. The CDR3 coding sequence is TGCGCCAGCAGCCAAGTAGCGGACGAAAATCAGCCCCAGCATTTT. The chain employs TRBV4-1 and TRBJ1-5; D ambiguous. The V gene's germline CDR1 is MGHRA and CDR2 YSYEKL. V dropped 1 base and J dropped 4 bases, with 11 bases sitting between them. The CDR3 contains 15 residues.

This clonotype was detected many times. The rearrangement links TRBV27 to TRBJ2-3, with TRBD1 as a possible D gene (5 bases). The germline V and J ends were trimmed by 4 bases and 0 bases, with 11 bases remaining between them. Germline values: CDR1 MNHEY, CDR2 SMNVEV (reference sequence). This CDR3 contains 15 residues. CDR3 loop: CASSSRQPSTDTQYF. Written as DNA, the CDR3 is TGTGCCAGCAGTTCCCGACAGCCTAGCACAGATACGCAGTATTTT.

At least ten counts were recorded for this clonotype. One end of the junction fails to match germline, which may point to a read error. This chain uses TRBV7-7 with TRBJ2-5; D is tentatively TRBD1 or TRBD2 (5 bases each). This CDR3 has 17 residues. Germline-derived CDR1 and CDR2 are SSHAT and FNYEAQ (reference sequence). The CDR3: CASSLGHTEGPQETQYF. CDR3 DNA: TGTGCTAGCAGCTTAGGGCACACAGAGGGGCCCCAAGAGACCCAGTACTTC.

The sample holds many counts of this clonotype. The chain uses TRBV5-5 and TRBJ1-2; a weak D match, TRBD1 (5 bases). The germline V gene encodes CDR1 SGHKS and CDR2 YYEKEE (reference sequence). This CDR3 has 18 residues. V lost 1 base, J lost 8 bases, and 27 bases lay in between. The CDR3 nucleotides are TGTGCCAGCAGCTTGTCCGGTGGGACGGGAATGGTATCGGGCGGCTACACCTTC. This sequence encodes CASSLSGGTGMVSGGYTF.

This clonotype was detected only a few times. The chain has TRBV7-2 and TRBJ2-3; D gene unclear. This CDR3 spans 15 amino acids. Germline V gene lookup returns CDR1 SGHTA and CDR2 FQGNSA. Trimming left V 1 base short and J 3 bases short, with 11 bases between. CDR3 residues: CASSLGARKTDTQYF. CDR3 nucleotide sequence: TGTGCCAGCAGCTTAGGTGCCCGCAAGACAGATACGCAGTATTTT.

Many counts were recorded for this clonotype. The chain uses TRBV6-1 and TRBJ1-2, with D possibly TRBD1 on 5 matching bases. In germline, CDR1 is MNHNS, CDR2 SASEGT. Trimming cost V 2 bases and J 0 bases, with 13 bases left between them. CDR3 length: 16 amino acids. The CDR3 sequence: CASSEWRGISNYGYTF. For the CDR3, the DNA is TGTGCCAGCAGTGAATGGAGGGGCATCTCTAACTATGGCTACACCTTC.

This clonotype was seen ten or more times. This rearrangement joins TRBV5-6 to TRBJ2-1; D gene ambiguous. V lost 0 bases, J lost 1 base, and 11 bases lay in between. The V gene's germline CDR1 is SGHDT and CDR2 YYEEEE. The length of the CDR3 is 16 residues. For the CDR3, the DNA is TGTGCCAGCAGCTTGGCTTGGGGTGGTTCCTACAATGAGCAGTTCTTC. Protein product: CASSLAWGGSYNEQFF.

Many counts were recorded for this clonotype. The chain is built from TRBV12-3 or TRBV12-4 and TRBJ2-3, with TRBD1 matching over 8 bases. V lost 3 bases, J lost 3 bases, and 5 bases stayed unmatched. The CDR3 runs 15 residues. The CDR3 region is CASSFSGGWTDTQYF. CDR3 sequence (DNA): TGTGCCAGCAGTTTTTCAGGGGGCTGGACAGATACGCAGTATTTT.

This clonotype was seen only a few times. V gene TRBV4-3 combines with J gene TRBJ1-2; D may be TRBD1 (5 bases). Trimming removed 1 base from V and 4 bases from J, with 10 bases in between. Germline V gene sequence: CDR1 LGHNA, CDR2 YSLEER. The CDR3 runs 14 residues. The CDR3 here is CASSQGGGSYGYTF. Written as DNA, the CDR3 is TGCGCCAGCAGCCAAGGTGGGGGTAGCTATGGCTACACCTTC.

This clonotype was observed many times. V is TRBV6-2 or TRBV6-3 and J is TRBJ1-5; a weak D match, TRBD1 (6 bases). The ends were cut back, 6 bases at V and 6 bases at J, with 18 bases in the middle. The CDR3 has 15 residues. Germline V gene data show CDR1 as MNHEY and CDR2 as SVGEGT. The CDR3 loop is CASRPNRDGAQPQHF. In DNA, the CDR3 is TGTGCCAGCAGGCCTAACAGGGATGGGGCTCAGCCCCAGCATTTT.

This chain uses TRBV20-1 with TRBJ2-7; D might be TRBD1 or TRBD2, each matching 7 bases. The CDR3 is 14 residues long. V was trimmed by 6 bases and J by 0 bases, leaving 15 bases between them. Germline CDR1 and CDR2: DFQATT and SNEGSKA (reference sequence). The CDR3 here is CSAPDRDYSYEQYF. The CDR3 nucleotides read TGCAGTGCCCCCGACAGGGACTACTCCTACGAGCAGTACTTC.

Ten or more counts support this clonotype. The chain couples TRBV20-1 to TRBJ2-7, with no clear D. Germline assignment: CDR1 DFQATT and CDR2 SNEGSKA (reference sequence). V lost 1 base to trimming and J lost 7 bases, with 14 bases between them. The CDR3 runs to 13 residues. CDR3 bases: TGCAGTGCTAGAGGCACGGTGGTCGAGGAGCAGTACTTC. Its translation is CSARGTVVEEQYF.

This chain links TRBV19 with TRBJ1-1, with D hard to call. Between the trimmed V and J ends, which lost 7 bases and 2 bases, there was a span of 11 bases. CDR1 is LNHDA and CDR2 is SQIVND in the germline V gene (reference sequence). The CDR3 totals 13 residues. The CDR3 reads CASKVAGNTEAFF. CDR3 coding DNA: TGTGCCAGTAAAGTCGCAGGAAACACTGAAGCTTTCTTT.

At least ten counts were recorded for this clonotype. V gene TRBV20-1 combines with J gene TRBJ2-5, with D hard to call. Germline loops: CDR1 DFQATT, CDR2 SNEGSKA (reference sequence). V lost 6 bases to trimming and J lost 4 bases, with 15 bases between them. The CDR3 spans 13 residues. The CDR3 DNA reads TGCAGTGCGCAAGAGGAGATCGGAGAGACCCAGTACTTC. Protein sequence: CSAQEEIGETQYF.

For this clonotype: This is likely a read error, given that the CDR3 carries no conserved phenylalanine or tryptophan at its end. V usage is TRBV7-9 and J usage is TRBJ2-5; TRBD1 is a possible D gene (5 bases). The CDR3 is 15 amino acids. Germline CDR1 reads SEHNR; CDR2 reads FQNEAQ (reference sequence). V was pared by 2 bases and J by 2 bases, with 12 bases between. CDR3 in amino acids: CASSLWGSTQETQYI. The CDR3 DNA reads TGTGCCAGCAGCTTATGGGGCAGCACTCAAGAGACCCAGTACATC.

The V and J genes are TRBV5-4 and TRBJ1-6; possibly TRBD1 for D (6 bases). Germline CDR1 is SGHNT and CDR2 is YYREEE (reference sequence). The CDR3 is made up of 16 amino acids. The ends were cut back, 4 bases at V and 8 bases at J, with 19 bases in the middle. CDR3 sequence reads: CASSITGGGMDSPLHF. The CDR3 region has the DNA TGTGCCAGCAGCATTACAGGAGGGGGGATGGATTCACCCCTCCACTTT.

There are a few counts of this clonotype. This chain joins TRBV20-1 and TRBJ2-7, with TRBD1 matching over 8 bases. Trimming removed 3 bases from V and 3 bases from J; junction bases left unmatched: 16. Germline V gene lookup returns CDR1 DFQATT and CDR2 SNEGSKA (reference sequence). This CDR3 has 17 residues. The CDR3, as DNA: TGCAGTGCTAGTCCCACCGGACAGGGTTTTAGAGACTACGAGCAGTACTTC. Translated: CSASPTGQGFRDYEQYF.